This T cell receptor beta chain was captured in a study of cytotoxic CD8 clonotypes in ibrutinib-treated CLL. For the study at large: After median approximately 74 months, approximately 14 stayed in remission, about 12 progressed; responses approximately 24 partial, 2 complete. Study-level points and caveats: Once treatment began, public clonotypes, which were uncommon, contracted or stayed stable. The clonality went up when patients responded to ibrutinib and dropped back toward baseline at progression.

Roughly 2 micrograms of genomic DNA from cryopreserved PBMCs went into TCR beta libraries. The method was immunoSEQ multiplex PCR; TCRdb's version includes in-frame clones alone and lacks a portion of them. The data show tens of thousands of clones, about 47% seen once. This clone appeared a few times. Its antigen is currently unknown. The germline CDR1 and CDR2 sequences are SEHNR and FQNEAQ (reference sequence). V was cut by 4 bases and J by 2 bases, with 13 bases left in between. This CDR3 comprises 15 residues. Sequenced material: PBMCs, taken before ibrutinib treatment. The sequence derives from a human donor with chronic lymphocytic leukemia. The chain couples TRBV7-9 to TRBJ2-3; D may be TRBD2 (5 bases). The CDR3 protein is CASSSGLLFTDTQYF. The DNA of the CDR3 is TGTGCCAGCAGCTCCGGACTCCTCTTCACAGATACGCAGTATTTT. Full variable domain (rest looked up from reference TRBV7-9 and TRBJ2-3): DTGVSQNPRHKITKRGQNVTFRCDPISEHNRLYWYRQTLGQGPEFLTYFQNEAQLEKSRLLSDRFSAERPKGSFSTLEIQRTEQGDSAMYLCASSSGLLFTDTQYFGPGTRLTVL.